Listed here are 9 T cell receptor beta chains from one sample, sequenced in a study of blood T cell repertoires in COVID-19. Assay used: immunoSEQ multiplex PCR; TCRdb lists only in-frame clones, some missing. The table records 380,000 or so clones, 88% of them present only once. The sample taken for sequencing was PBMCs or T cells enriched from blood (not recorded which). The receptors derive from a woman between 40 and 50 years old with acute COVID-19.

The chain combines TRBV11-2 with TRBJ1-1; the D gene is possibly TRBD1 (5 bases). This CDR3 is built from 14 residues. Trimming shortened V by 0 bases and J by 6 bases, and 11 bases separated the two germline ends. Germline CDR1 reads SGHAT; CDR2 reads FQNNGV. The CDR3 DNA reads TGTGCCAGCAGCTTAGATGGGTCGGGGGCTGAAGCTTTCTTT. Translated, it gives CASSLDGSGAEAFF.

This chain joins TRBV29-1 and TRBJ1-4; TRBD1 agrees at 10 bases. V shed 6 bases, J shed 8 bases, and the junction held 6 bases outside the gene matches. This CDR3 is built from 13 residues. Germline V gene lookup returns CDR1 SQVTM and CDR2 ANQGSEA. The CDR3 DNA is TGCAGCGTCTCCGGGACAGGGGACGAAAAACTGTTTTTT. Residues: CSVSGTGDEKLFF. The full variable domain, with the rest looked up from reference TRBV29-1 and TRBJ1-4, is SAVISQKPSRDICQRGTSLTIQCQVDSQVTMMFWYRQQPGQSLTLIATANQGSEATYESGFVIDKFPISRPNLTFSTLTVSNMSPEDSSIYLCSVSGTGDEKLFFGSGTQLSVL.

In DNA form, the CDR3 reads TGTGCCAGCAGCCTGACAGGTGATGGCTACACCTTC. This encodes CASSLTGDGYTF. The J gene is TRBJ1-2, the V gene TRBV12-3 or TRBV12-4; D is possibly TRBD1 (6 bases). V was shortened by 6 bases and J by 6 bases, with 11 bases between the two germline ends. The CDR3 sequence is 12 residues long.

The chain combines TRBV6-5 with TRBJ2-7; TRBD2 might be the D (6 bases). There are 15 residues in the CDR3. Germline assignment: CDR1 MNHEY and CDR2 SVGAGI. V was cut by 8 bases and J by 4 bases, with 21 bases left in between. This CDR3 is CASVRVGGTIYEQYF. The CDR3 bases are TGTGCCAGCGTGAGGGTGGGAGGAACCATTTACGAGCAGTACTTC.

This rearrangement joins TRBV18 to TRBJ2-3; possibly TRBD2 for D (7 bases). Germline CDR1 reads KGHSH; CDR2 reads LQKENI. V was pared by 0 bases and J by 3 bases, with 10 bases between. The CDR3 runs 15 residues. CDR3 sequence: CASSPPGRGTDTQYF. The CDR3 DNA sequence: TGTGCCAGCTCACCACCGGGGAGGGGGACAGATACGCAGTATTTT.

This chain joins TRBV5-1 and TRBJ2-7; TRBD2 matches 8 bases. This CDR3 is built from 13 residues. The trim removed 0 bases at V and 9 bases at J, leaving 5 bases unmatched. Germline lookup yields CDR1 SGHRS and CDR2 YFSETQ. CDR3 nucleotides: TGCGCCAGCAGCTTGGCACAGGGACTAGGGCAGTACTTC. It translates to CASSLAQGLGQYF.

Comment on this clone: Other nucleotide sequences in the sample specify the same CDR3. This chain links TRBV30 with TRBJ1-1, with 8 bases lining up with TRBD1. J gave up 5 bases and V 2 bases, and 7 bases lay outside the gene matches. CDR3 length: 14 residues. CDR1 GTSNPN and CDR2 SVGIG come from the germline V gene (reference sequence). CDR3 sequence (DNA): TGTGCCTGGAGTCAGACACAGGGGGATACTGAAGCTTTCTTT. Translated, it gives CAWSQTQGDTEAFF.

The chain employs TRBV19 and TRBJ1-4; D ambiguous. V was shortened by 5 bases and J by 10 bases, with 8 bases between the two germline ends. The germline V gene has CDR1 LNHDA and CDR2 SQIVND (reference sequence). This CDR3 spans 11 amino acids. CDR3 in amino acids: CASSEQRKLFF. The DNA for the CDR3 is TGTGCCAGTAGTGAACAAAGAAAACTGTTTTTT.

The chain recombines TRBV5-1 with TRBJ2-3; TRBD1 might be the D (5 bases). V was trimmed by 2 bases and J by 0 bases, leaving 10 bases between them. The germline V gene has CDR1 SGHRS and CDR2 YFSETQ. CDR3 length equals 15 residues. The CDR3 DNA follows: TGCGCCAGCAGCTTAACGACAGCAAGCACAGATACGCAGTATTTT. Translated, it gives CASSLTTASTDTQYF.